This T cell receptor (beta chain) was recovered during a study of Ad26.COV2.S vaccination and SARS-CoV-2 variants (dated by TCRdb to the early 2020s). About the study as a whole: TCRbeta repertoire sequencing was used to assess the specificity and breadth of SARS-CoV-2-reactive T cell receptors after Ad26.COV2.S vaccination. A total of around 32 samples were included in the TCR-sequenced set, comprising roughly 19 Ad26.COV2.S vaccine recipients, 5 placebo recipients and 8 SARS-CoV-2 convalescent individuals.

TCRbeta CDR3 regions were sequenced with the immunoSEQ Assay. After extraction, genomic DNA underwent amplification by bias-controlled multiplex PCR, followed by high-throughput sequencing. On the study's bioinformatics: To quantify the absolute abundance of every unique TCRbeta CDR3 region, sequences were collapsed and filtered. T cell fraction was estimated by normalizing TCRbeta template counts to usable DNA, with usable DNA measured through amplification of reference genes found in all nucleated cells. Repertoire TCRs were annotated as SARS-CoV-2-specific by exact matching of V gene, CDR3 amino acid sequence and J gene to a known reactive TCR set. MIRA supplied the reference SARS-CoV-2 TCR set, which was filtered for enrichment in COVID-19-positive ImmuneCODE repertoires so that public or cross-reactive TCRs were removed. Using the MIRA antigens, annotated TCRs were further analysed by specific ORF or by position within an ORF. Depth was the summed frequency of annotated unique rearrangements, while breadth was defined as annotated unique rearrangements over total unique productive rearrangements. Two-sided Wilcoxon rank-sum tests were used to compare TCR breadth between groups. TCRdb re-hosts the immuneACCESS table, in-frame sequences only. Its copies lack some clones; in the studies checked, an unresolved V gene accounts for under half of them, and the cause for the rest is not known. V and J calls and clone size are those listed in that table; D and trimming were worked out from the DNA. Within this sample are 300,000 to 450,000 clones, with 92% of them counted one time only. 3% to 4% of the sample lies in the top ten.

Including cysteine and phenylalanine, the CDR3 has 16 amino acids. Left in the record is the CDR3 DNA by itself, 48 bases read in frame from the first base. Trimming costs V 6 bases and J 8 bases, and their ends lie 23 bases apart. CDR1 and CDR2 are drawn from the germline V gene: SGHRS, YFSETQ. Per the publication, the time point label means: individuals recovered from natural SARS-CoV-2 infection. This clone has just one count. Its binding antigen is unknown. No base-level quality is on record; no much larger clone is a single base apart. What the authors observed across the whole study: It was noted by the authors that total T cell responses may have been underestimated by the TCR breadth and depth analyses. Vaccine and placebo recipients had similar non-spike TCR breadth, a finding consistent with the vaccine containing only spike. Substantial breadth of spike-specific CD8+ and CD4+ T cell responses was reported after vaccination. Ad26.COV2.S recipients had higher spike-specific TCR breadth than placebo recipients (P = 0.0014).

The specimen comprised peripheral blood, sampled after recovery from COVID-19. The TCR sequence derives from a human donor who had recovered from COVID-19. The sequence joins TRBV5-1 to TRBJ2-2; TRBD1 could be the D gene, as 6 bases match. At the DNA level, the sequence is TGCGCCAGCATGAGACTATTTGCCAGGGGAACGGGGGAGCTGTTTTTT. Its amino acids are CASMRLFARGTGELFF.